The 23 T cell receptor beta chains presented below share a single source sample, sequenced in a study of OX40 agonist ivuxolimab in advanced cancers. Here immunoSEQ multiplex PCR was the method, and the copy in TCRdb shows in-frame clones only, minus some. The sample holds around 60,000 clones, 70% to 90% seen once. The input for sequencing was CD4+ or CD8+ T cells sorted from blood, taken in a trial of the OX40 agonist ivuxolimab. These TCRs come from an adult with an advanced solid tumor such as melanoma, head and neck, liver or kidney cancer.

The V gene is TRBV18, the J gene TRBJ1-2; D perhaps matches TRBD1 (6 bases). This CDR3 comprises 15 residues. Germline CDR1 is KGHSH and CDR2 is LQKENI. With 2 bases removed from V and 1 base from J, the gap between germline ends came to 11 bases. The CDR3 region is CASSPSGTFNYGYTF. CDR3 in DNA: TGTGCCAGCTCACCATCAGGGACATTTAACTATGGCTACACCTTC. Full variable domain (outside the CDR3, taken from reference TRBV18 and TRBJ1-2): NAGVMQNPRHLVRRRGQEARLRCSPMKGHSHVYWYRQLPEEGLKFMVYLQKENIIDESGMPKERFSAEFPKEGPSILRIQQVVRGDSAAYFCASSPSGTFNYGYTFGSGTRLTVV.

This CDR3 is CASQETSGSLYEQYF. CDR3 nucleotide sequence: TGTGCCAGTCAGGAGACTAGCGGGAGCCTCTACGAGCAGTACTTC. The rearrangement joins TRBV19 to TRBJ2-7; 12 positions match TRBD2. Germline assignment: CDR1 LNHDA and CDR2 SQIVND (reference sequence). V lost 8 bases, J lost 3 bases, and 8 bases stayed unmatched. CDR3 size: 15 residues.

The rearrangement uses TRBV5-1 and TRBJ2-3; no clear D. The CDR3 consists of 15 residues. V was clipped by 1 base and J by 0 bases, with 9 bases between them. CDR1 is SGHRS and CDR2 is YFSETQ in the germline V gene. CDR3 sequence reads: CASSLKSGSTDTQYF. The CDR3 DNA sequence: TGCGCCAGCAGCTTGAAGTCCGGGAGCACAGATACGCAGTATTTT. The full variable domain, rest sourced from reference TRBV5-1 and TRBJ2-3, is KAGVTQTPRYLIKTRGQQVTLSCSPISGHRSVSWYQQTPGQGLQFLFEYFSETQRNKGNFPGRFSGRQFSNSRSEMNVSTLELGDSALYLCASSLKSGSTDTQYFGPGTRLTVL.

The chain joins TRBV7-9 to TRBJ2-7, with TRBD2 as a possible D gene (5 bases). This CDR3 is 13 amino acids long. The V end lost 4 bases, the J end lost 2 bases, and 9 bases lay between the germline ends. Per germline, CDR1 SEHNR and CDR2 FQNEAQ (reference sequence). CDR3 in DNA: TGTGCCAGCAGCTCGGGAAACACCTACGAGCAGTACTTC. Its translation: CASSSGNTYEQYF. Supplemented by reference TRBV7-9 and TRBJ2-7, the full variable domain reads DTGVSQNPRHKITKRGQNVTFRCDPISEHNRLYWYRQTLGQGPEFLTYFQNEAQLEKSRLLSDRFSAERPKGSFSTLEIQRTEQGDSAMYLCASSSGNTYEQYFGPGTRLTVT.

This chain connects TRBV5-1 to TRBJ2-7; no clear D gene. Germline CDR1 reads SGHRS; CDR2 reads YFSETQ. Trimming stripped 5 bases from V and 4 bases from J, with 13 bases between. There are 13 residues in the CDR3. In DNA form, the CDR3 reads TGCGCCAGCAGGGTGGCGGTAACTTACGAGCAGTACTTC. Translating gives CASRVAVTYEQYF. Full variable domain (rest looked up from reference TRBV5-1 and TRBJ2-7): KAGVTQTPRYLIKTRGQQVTLSCSPISGHRSVSWYQQTPGQGLQFLFEYFSETQRNKGNFPGRFSGRQFSNSRSEMNVSTLELGDSALYLCASRVAVTYEQYFGPGTRLTVT.

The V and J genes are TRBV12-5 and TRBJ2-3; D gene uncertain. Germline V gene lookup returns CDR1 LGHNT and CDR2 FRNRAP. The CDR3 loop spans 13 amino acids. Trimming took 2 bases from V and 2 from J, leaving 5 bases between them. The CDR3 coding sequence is TGTGCTAGTGGTTTGAGCGACACAGATACGCAGTATTTT. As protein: CASGLSDTDTQYF. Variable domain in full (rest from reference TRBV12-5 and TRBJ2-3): DARVTQTPRHKVTEMGQEVTMRCQPILGHNTVFWYRQTMMQGLELLAYFRNRAPLDDSGMPKDRFSAEMPDATLATLKIQPSEPRDSAVYFCASGLSDTDTQYFGPGTRLTVL.

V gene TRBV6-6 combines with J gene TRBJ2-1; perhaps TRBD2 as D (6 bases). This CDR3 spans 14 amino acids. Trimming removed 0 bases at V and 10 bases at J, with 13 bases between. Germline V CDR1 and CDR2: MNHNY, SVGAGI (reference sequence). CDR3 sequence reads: CASSYSGTDPEQFF. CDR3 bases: TGTGCCAGCAGTTACTCCGGGACTGACCCGGAGCAGTTCTTC.

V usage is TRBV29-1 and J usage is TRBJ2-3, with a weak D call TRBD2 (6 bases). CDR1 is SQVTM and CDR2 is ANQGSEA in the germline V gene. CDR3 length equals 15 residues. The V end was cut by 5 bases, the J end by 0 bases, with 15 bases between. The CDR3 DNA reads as TGCAGCGTTATCCCCCTAGCGACGAGCACAGATACGCAGTATTTT. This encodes CSVIPLATSTDTQYF.

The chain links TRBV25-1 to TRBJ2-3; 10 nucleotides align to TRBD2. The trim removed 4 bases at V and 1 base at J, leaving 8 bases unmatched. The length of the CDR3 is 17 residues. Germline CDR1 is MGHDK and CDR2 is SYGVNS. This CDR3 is CASSVSPGTSGTDTQYF. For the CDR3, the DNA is TGTGCCAGCAGTGTATCCCCCGGGACTAGCGGCACAGATACGCAGTATTTT.

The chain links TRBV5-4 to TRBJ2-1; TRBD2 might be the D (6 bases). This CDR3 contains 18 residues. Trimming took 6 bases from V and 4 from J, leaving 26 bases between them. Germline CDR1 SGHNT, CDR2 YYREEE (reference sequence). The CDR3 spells CASISLSGTGEVYNEQFF. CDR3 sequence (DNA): TGTGCCAGCATCTCTCTATCGGGGACTGGCGAAGTATACAATGAGCAGTTCTTC.

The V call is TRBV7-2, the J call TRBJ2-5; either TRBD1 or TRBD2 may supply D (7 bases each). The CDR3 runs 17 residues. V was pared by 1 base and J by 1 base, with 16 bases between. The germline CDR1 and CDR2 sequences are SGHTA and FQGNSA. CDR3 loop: CASSLVGAGGAQETQYF. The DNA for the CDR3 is TGTGCCAGCAGCTTAGTGGGCGCAGGGGGGGCCCAAGAGACCCAGTACTTC.

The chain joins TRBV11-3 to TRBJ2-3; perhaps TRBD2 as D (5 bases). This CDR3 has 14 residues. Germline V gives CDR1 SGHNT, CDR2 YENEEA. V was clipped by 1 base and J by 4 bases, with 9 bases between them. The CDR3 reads CASSLASSADTQYF. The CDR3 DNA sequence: TGTGCCAGCAGCTTAGCGAGTAGCGCAGATACGCAGTATTTT.

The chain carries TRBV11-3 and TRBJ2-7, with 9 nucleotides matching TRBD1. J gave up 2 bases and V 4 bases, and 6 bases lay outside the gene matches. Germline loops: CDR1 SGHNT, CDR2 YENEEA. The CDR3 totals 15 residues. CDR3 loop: CASSSGQGSAYEQYF. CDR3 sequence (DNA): TGTGCCAGCAGCTCGGGACAGGGATCGGCCTACGAGCAGTACTTC.

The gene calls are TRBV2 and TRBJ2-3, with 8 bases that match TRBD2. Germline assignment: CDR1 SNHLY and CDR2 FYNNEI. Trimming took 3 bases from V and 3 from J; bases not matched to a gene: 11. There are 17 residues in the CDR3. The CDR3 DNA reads TGTGCCAGCAGTGACCCTAGCGGGCGAGCGGGGACAGATACGCAGTATTTT. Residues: CASSDPSGRAGTDTQYF.

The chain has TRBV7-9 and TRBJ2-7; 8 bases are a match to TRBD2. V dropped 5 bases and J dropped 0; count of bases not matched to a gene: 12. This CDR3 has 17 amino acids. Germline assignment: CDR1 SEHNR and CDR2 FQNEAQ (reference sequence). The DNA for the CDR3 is TGTGCCAGCAGCCCAGTAGCGGGAAGGCCGGGCTCCTACGAGCAGTACTTC. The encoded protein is CASSPVAGRPGSYEQYF. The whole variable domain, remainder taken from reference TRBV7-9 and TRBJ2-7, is DTGVSQNPRHKITKRGQNVTFRCDPISEHNRLYWYRQTLGQGPEFLTYFQNEAQLEKSRLLSDRFSAERPKGSFSTLEIQRTEQGDSAMYLCASSPVAGRPGSYEQYFGPGTRLTVT.

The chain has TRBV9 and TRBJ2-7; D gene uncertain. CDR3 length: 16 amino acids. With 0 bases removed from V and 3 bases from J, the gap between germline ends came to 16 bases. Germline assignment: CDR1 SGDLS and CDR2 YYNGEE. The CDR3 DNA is TGTGCCAGCAGCGTAGGACCCGGGCCAGGTGTCTACGAGCAGTACTTC. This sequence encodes CASSVGPGPGVYEQYF.

The CDR3 loop is CASSFPTGANYGYTF. In DNA, the CDR3 is TGTGCCAGCAGCTTCCCGACAGGGGCTAACTATGGCTACACCTTC. The chain combines TRBV5-4 with TRBJ1-2, with 8 bases fitting TRBD1. The V gene end was trimmed by 2 bases and the J gene end by 0 bases; junction bases not matched to a gene: 3. The CDR3 runs to 15 residues. Germline V gene data show CDR1 as SGHNT and CDR2 as YYREEE (reference sequence).

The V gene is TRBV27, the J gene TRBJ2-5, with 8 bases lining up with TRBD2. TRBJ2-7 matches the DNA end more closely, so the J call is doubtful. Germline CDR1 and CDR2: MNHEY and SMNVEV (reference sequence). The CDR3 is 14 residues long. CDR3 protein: CASRFSGSTYEQYF. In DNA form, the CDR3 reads TGTGCCAGCAGGTTCAGCGGGAGCACCTACGAGCAGTACTTC.

The DNA for the CDR3 is TGTGCCAGCAGTGAGGGGACTAGCGGGAGGGCCGAGCAGTTCTTC. Protein product: CASSEGTSGRAEQFF. The genes are TRBV2 and TRBJ2-1; 16 bases are a match to TRBD2. Per the germline V gene, CDR1 is SNHLY and CDR2 is FYNNEI. J gave up 10 bases and V 3 bases, and 3 bases lay outside the gene matches. This CDR3 comprises 15 residues.

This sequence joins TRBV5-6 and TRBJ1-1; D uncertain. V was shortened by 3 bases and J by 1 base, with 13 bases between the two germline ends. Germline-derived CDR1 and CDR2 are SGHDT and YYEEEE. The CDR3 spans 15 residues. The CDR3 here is CASSSYGRGNTEAFF. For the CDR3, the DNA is TGTGCCAGCAGCTCCTATGGACGGGGGAACACTGAAGCTTTCTTT.

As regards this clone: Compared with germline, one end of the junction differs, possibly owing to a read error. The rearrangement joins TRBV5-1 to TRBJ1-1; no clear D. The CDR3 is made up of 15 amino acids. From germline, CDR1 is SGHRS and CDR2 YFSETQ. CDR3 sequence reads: CTSSFAGQPNTEAFF. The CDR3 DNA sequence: TGCACCAGCAGCTTCGCTGGGCAGCCTAACACTGAAGCTTTCTTT.

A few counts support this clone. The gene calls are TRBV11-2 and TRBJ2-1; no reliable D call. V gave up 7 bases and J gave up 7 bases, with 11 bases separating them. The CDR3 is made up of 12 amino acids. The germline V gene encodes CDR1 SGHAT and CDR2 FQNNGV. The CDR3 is CASTEAMNEQFF. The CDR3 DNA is TGTGCCAGCACTGAGGCGATGAATGAGCAGTTCTTC.

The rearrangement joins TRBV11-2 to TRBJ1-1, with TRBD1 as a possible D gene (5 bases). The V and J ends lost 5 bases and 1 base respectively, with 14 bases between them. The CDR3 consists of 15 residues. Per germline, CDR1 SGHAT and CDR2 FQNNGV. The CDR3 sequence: CASSQRQIPNTEAFF. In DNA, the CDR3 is TGTGCCAGCAGCCAAAGACAGATACCGAACACTGAAGCTTTCTTT.